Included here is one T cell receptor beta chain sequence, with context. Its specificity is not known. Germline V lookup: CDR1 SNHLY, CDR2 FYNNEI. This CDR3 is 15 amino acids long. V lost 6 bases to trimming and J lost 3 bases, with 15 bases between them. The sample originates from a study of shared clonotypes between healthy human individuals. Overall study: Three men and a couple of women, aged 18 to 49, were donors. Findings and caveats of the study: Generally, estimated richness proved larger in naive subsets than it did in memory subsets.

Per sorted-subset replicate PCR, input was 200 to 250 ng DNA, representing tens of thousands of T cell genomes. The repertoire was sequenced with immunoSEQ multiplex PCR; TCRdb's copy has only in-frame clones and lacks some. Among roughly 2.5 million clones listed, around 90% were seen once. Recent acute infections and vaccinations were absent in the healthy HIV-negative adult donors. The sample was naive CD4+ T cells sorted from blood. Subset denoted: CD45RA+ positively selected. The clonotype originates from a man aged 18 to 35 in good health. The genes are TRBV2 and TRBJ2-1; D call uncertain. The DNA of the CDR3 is TGTGCCAGCAGGAGAGGTGCGGCGGTCTACAATGAGCAGTTCTTC. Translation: CASRRGAAVYNEQFF.